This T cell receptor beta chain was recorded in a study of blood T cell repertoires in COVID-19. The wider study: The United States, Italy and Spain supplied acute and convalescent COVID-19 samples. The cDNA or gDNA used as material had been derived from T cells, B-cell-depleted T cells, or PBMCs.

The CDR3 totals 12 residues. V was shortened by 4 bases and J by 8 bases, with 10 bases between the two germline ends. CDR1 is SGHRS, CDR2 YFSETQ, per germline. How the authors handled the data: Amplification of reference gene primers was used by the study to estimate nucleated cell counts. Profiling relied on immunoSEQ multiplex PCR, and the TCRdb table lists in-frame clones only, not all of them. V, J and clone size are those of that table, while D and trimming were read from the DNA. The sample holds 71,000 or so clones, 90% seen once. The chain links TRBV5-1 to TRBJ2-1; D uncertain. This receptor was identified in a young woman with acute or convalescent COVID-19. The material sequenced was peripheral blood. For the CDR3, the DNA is TGCGCCAGCAGCCCAGACTTGGATGAGCAGTTCTTC. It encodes CASSPDLDEQFF.